The 7 T cell receptor beta chains below were found in one sample sequenced in a study of blood T cell repertoires in COVID-19. Sequenced by immunoSEQ multiplex PCR; TCRdb stores in-frame clones only, minus some. The repertoire has around 300,000 clones, approximately 91% of them found once; the top ten carry around 1%. Sequenced sample: PBMCs or T cells enriched from blood (not recorded which). The receptor source for this set is a woman aged 25 to 39 who had recovered from COVID-19.

This sequence joins TRBV6-5 and TRBJ2-1; 14 positions match TRBD2. CDR3 size: 15 residues. J lost 4 bases, V lost 8 bases, and 4 bases had no gene match. From germline, CDR1 is MNHEY and CDR2 SVGAGI. The CDR3 sequence is CASGGTSGSYNEQFF. Written as DNA, the CDR3 is TGTGCCAGCGGGGGGACTAGCGGGAGTTACAATGAGCAGTTCTTC.

This clone appeared once. J is TRBJ2-7 and V is TRBV2, with TRBD2 matching over 10 bases. Losses at the gene ends were 5 bases for V and 4 bases for J; bases not matched to a gene: 5. This CDR3 contains 14 residues. The germline gives CDR1 SNHLY, CDR2 FYNNEI. This chain's CDR3 is CASSPSGSKYEQYF. The CDR3, as DNA: TGTGCCAGCAGTCCTAGCGGGAGTAAATACGAGCAGTACTTC.

The chain has TRBV7-8 and TRBJ2-5; D is possibly TRBD2 (5 bases). Per germline, CDR1 SGHVS and CDR2 FQNEAQ. The ends were cut back, 5 bases at V and 6 bases at J, with 19 bases in the middle. The CDR3 covers 15 residues. CDR3 sequence: CASSLSSTRVKTQYF. The CDR3 region has the DNA TGTGCCAGCAGCCTCTCCTCGACGCGGGTGAAGACCCAGTACTTC.

Only one count was recorded for this clone. The chain joins TRBV11-3 to TRBJ1-1; D might be TRBD1 (5 bases). V shed 10 bases and J shed 0 bases, with 12 bases lying between them. This CDR3 is built from 13 residues. The V gene's germline CDR1 is SGHNT and CDR2 YENEEA. The CDR3 nucleotides read TGTGCCACAGGGTTGCGAATGAACACTGAAGCTTTCTTT. Protein: CATGLRMNTEAFF.

V and J are TRBV10-3 and TRBJ2-7; 7 bases agree with TRBD1. Germline lookup yields CDR1 ENHRY and CDR2 SYGVKD. The junction had 7 bases not matched to a gene; V was cut back by 4 bases and J by 1 base. This CDR3 is built from 15 residues. In nucleotides, the CDR3 is TGTGCCATCAGTGTTAGACAGGGAGTATCCTACGAGCAGTACTTC. Amino acids: CAISVRQGVSYEQYF.

This chain connects TRBV9 to TRBJ2-5; D is undetermined. The germline CDR1 and CDR2 sequences are SGDLS and YYNGEE. This CDR3 is 13 amino acids long. Trimming removed 0 bases at V and 5 bases at J, with 8 bases between. The CDR3 DNA reads TGTGCCAGCAGCGTAGGAACCCGGGAGACCCAGTACTTC. It codes for CASSVGTRETQYF.

The J gene is TRBJ2-7, the V gene TRBV27; D remains unclear. V was clipped by 3 bases and J by 3 bases, with 9 bases between them. Germline assignment: CDR1 MNHEY and CDR2 SMNVEV (reference sequence). This CDR3 is built from 13 residues. CDR3 coding DNA: TGTGCCAGCAGTTTCCTCTCCGGCTACGAGCAGTACTTC. This codes for CASSFLSGYEQYF.